This T cell receptor (beta chain) was profiled in a study of shared clonotypes between healthy human individuals. A note on this clone: The antigen is not known.

With 3 bases removed from V and 4 bases from J, the gap between germline ends came to 13 bases. This CDR3 has 15 residues. In germline, CDR1 is SGHVS, CDR2 FQNEAQ. Division of CD4+ cells produced a CD45RA+ naive subset and a CD45RA-negative memory subset. Across several immunoSEQ plates, the genomic DNA of each subset was split evenly. Using immunoSEQ multiplex PCR, the repertoire was profiled, and TCRdb retains in-frame clones only, with some absent. This table holds a few million clones, 85% to 95% found once. Regarding the study as a whole: The generation probabilities recorded for non-shared clonotypes fell below those of clonotypes shared by all four donors.

The V gene is TRBV7-8, the J gene TRBJ1-3; D unresolved. The source is a man in his late teens or twenties in good health. Some clones in this sample may be carry-over from other donors' samples. Sequencing used naive CD4+ T cells from PBMCs. The sample's subset: CD45RA+ positively selected. The CDR3 loop reads CASSLPSRPGNTIYF. The CDR3 nucleotides are TGTGCCAGCAGCTTGCCCTCCAGGCCGGGAAACACCATATATTTT. Variable domain in full (rest from reference TRBV7-8 and TRBJ1-3): GAGVSQSPRYKVAKRGQDVALRCDPISGHVSLFWYQQALGQGPEFLTYFQNEAQLDKSGLPSDRFFAERPEGSVSTLKIQRTQQEDSAVYLCASSLPSRPGNTIYFGEGSWLTVV.